This TCR beta chain was captured in a study of human T cells and chemical hapten exposure. The V gene's germline CDR1 is SGHDN and CDR2 FVKESK. V lost 0 bases, J lost 0 bases, and 18 bases lay in between. The CDR3 contains 19 residues. Specified time point: healthy volunteer bleed at 6 weeks. The total RNA was obtained from whole blood that was not fractionated. Each cDNA molecule in the library carried unique molecular identifiers. In the original workflow: With a range of about 23,224 to 700,000, the median per sample was about 92,000 TCRs. TCRdb itself ran the RACE reads through MiXCR, one entry per CDR3 protein. The V and J calls shown here were made by TCRdb, not taken from the authors' results. Among about 82,000 distinct CDR3 sequences, over 8.5% were seen once, and the ten largest hold around 1.4%.

This sequence originates from a male donor in good health. Some clones in this sample may be carry-over from other donors' samples. The chain joins TRBV14 to TRBJ2-1; D not resolved. Material: whole blood. As DNA, the CDR3 is TGTGCCAGCAGCCAAGAAAATGTTAAGAGAGTAAGCTCCTACAATGAGCAGTTCTTC. This encodes CASSQENVKRVSSYNEQFF.